These 7 T cell receptor beta chains originate from one sample sequenced in a study of shared clonotypes between healthy human individuals. CD45RO-negative, CCR7-positively selected cells formed the naive CD8 fraction, excluding terminally differentiated effector memory CD45RA+ cells. Produced via immunoSEQ multiplex PCR; TCRdb's table is partial and in-frame only. The sample lists about 590,000 clones, less than 97% occurring once. Sequencing was performed on naive CD8+ T cells sorted from blood. The receptors were sampled from a woman under 40 in good health.

J is TRBJ2-2 and V is TRBV5-1; 11 positions match TRBD2. The CDR3 extends over 18 amino acids. The germline V gene has CDR1 SGHRS and CDR2 YFSETQ. The V gene end was trimmed by 4 bases and the J gene end by 0 bases; junction bases not matched to a gene: 8. CDR3 loop: CASSDLVAGGPNTGELFF. The CDR3 region has the DNA TGCGCCAGCAGCGATCTCGTAGCGGGAGGGCCGAACACCGGGGAGCTGTTTTTT.

The chain employs TRBV28 and TRBJ1-2, with 10 nucleotides matching TRBD1. This CDR3 spans 15 amino acids. Germline CDR1 MDHEN, CDR2 SYDVKM. The V and J ends lost 5 bases and 8 bases, in that order; junction bases with no gene match: 11. CDR3 coding DNA: TGTGCCAGCAGTCTTGTCCCGACAGGGGGCGGGGGCTACACCTTC. Amino acids: CASSLVPTGGGGYTF.

This clone was counted once. V gene TRBV7-9 combines with J gene TRBJ2-3, with D tentatively TRBD2 (6 bases). Trimming shortened V by 5 bases and J by 10 bases, and 13 bases separated the two germline ends. CDR1 is SEHNR, CDR2 FQNEAQ, per germline (reference sequence). The CDR3 loop spans 12 amino acids. This chain's CDR3 is CASSISSEAQYF. CDR3 bases: TGTGCCAGCAGCATCTCTAGCGAGGCGCAGTATTTT.

The gene calls are TRBV28 and TRBJ2-7; D gene ambiguous. The germline CDR1 and CDR2 sequences are MDHEN and SYDVKM. V lost 3 bases, J lost 0 bases, and 9 bases lay in between. The CDR3 consists of 14 residues. The CDR3 DNA is TGTGCCAGCAGTTTTGGGCTACTCTCCTACGAGCAGTACTTC. This sequence encodes CASSFGLLSYEQYF.

The chain uses TRBV5-5 and TRBJ2-4, with a possible D match to TRBD1 (6 bases). CDR1 and CDR2 from the germline V gene are SGHKS and YYEKEE (reference sequence). V lost 2 bases and J 1 base, leaving 10 bases between the germline ends. CDR3 length: 15 amino acids. CDR3 loop: CASSLGQFAKNIQYF. The CDR3 coding sequence is TGTGCCAGCAGCTTAGGACAGTTCGCCAAAAACATTCAGTACTTC.

The rearrangement joins TRBV6-6 to TRBJ1-2, with 7 bases identical to TRBD1. With 5 bases clipped from V and 8 bases from J, the junction kept 11 bases outside the gene matches. CDR3 size: 14 residues. CDR1 and CDR2 from the germline V gene are MNHNY and SVGAGI (reference sequence). CDR3 sequence reads: CASSPPTGSEGYTF. The CDR3 DNA follows: TGTGCCAGCAGTCCCCCGACAGGGTCTGAGGGCTACACCTTC.

The rearrangement links TRBV5-4 to TRBJ2-1; possible D gene TRBD2, 6 bases. The CDR3 length is 14 residues. V shed 4 bases and J shed 9 bases, with 17 bases lying between them. Per germline, CDR1 SGHNT and CDR2 YYREEE (reference sequence). In nucleotides, the CDR3 is TGTGCCAGCAGCCCGGCTAGCGCCAACAGTGAGCAGTTCTTC. This codes for CASSPASANSEQFF.